The 25 T cell receptor beta chains in this list originate from one sample, sequenced in a study of cytotoxic CD8 clonotypes in ibrutinib-treated CLL. Libraries were prepared by immunoSEQ multiplex PCR; TCRdb keeps only in-frame clonotypes and omits some of them. The sample contains 200,000 or so clones, 75% to 80% of which appear only once. Source: PBMCs, taken after 12 months of ibrutinib treatment. The source is a human donor with chronic lymphocytic leukemia.

Comment on this clone: The same CDR3 also results from other DNA sequences found in this sample. The rearrangement joins TRBV15 to TRBJ2-7; D possibly matches TRBD1 or TRBD2 (5 bases each). V was pared by 0 bases and J by 2 bases, with 8 bases between. The CDR3 has 14 residues. Germline V lookup: CDR1 LNHNV, CDR2 YYDKDF (reference sequence). The CDR3 nucleotides are TGTGCCACCAGCAGAGATAGGGGACCCTACGAGCAGTACTTC. Protein: CATSRDRGPYEQYF.

The sample holds a few counts of this clone. V is TRBV28 and J is TRBJ1-5, with TRBD1 matching over 8 bases. CDR3 length: 15 residues. The germline gives CDR1 MDHEN, CDR2 SYDVKM. V lost 5 bases to trimming and J lost 0 bases; unmatched junction nucleotides: 3. In DNA form, the CDR3 reads TGTGCCAGCAGTCGGACAGGGTATAGCAATCAGCCCCAGCATTTT. Protein product: CASSRTGYSNQPQHF. Supplemented by reference TRBV28 and TRBJ1-5, the full variable domain reads DVKVTQSSRYLVKRTGEKVFLECVQDMDHENMFWYRQDPGLGLRLIYFSYDVKMKEKGDIPEGYSVSREKKERFSLILESASTNQTSMYLCASSRTGYSNQPQHFGDGTRLSIL.

V usage is TRBV19 and J usage is TRBJ1-2; 8 bases line up with TRBD1. The V and J ends lost 6 bases and 4 bases, in that order; junction bases with no gene match: 4. The CDR3 runs 13 residues. Germline V gene sequence: CDR1 LNHDA, CDR2 SQIVND (reference sequence). The CDR3 bases are TGTGCCAGTAGCGACAGGGGAAGCTATGGCTACACCTTC. This codes for CASSDRGSYGYTF.

The chain couples TRBV5-1 to TRBJ1-1; D gene uncertain. CDR3 size: 11 residues. Trimming left V 8 bases short and J 6 bases short, with 11 bases between. The germline CDR1 and CDR2 sequences are SGHRS and YFSETQ. The CDR3 here is CASGVGAEAFF. CDR3 DNA: TGCGCCAGTGGGGTTGGTGCTGAAGCTTTCTTT.

This chain connects TRBV6-5 to TRBJ1-1, with D possibly matching TRBD1 (6 bases). The germline gives CDR1 MNHEY, CDR2 SVGAGI. The CDR3 contains 13 residues. V gave up 7 bases and J gave up 0 bases, with 9 bases separating them. This CDR3 is CASTRTVNTEAFF. CDR3 sequence (DNA): TGTGCCAGCACGAGGACAGTGAACACTGAAGCTTTCTTT.

This clone was detected once. V is TRBV7-2 and J is TRBJ2-7; no definite D call. Trimming took 6 bases from V and 3 from J, leaving 12 bases between them. Germline assignment: CDR1 SGHTA and CDR2 FQGNSA. CDR3 length equals 13 residues. DNA for the CDR3: TGTGCCAGCAGTAATATTATAGACTACGAGCAGTACTTC. Encoded protein: CASSNIIDYEQYF.

This clone has a single count. This chain uses TRBV28 with TRBJ1-2, with 9 bases identical to TRBD1. Germline V gene lookup returns CDR1 MDHEN and CDR2 SYDVKM. V trimming: 10 bases; J trimming: 8 bases; junction bases outside the gene matches: 8. The CDR3 covers 12 residues. CDR3 protein: CATRDRDRGYTF. The CDR3, as DNA: TGTGCCACCAGGGACAGGGATCGCGGCTACACCTTC.

The chain employs TRBV5-4 and TRBJ2-7; possible D gene TRBD2, 6 bases. Looked up from germline, CDR1 is SGHNT and CDR2 is YYREEE (reference sequence). Trimming took 0 bases from V and 5 from J, leaving 18 bases between them. The CDR3 has 16 residues. Written as DNA, the CDR3 is TGTGCCAGCAGCTTGGATCCCGGGAGCAGGTTCCACGAGCAGTACTTC. Translated, it gives CASSLDPGSRFHEQYF.

The gene calls are TRBV2 and TRBJ2-1; 10 bases are a match to TRBD2. The CDR3 is 19 amino acids. Germline CDR1 reads SNHLY; CDR2 reads FYNNEI. V was clipped by 6 bases and J by 6 bases; unmatched bases: 20. CDR3 sequence: CASSGRTSGPNVVFNEQFF. The CDR3 DNA follows: TGTGCCAGCAGCGGCCGGACTAGCGGTCCCAACGTCGTGTTCAATGAGCAGTTCTTC.

The gene calls are TRBV2 and TRBJ2-5, with D hard to call. CDR3 length: 15 residues. V was cut by 6 bases and J by 3 bases, with 17 bases left in between. CDR1 is SNHLY, CDR2 FYNNEI, per germline. The CDR3 nucleotides are TGTGCCAGCAGCTTAGGGCTAGGGTTCGAAGAGACCCAGTACTTC. This encodes CASSLGLGFEETQYF.

As for this clone: The sample holds other DNA sequences that translate to the same CDR3. The rearrangement links TRBV7-9 to TRBJ2-1, with no clear D. Trimming stripped 1 base from V and 10 bases from J, with 5 bases between. Germline V CDR1 and CDR2: SEHNR, FQNEAQ (reference sequence). The CDR3 has 11 residues. The CDR3 loop reads CASSLVGEQFF. CDR3 bases: TGTGCCAGCAGCTTAGTAGGGGAGCAGTTCTTC.

The chain uses TRBV5-4 and TRBJ2-2; D remains ambiguous. Germline V gives CDR1 SGHNT, CDR2 YYREEE (reference sequence). This CDR3 contains 14 residues. V dropped 0 bases and J dropped 1 base, with 4 bases sitting between them. The chain's CDR3 is CASSLGRNTGELFF. CDR3 nucleotide sequence: TGTGCCAGCAGCTTGGGGCGGAACACCGGGGAGCTGTTTTTT.

The chain uses TRBV4-1 and TRBJ1-1; a weak D match, TRBD1 (5 bases). CDR1 MGHRA and CDR2 YSYEKL come from the germline V gene. Trimming cost V 1 base and J 0 bases, with 6 bases left between them. The CDR3 has 14 residues. The CDR3 spells CASSQGGVNTEAFF. The CDR3 DNA is TGCGCCAGCAGCCAAGGAGGGGTGAACACTGAAGCTTTCTTT.

The chain is built from TRBV7-3 and TRBJ2-7, with D uncertain. The germline CDR1 and CDR2 sequences are SGHTA and FQGTGA. The CDR3 totals 14 residues. V was shortened by 5 bases and J by 2 bases, with 13 bases between the two germline ends. CDR3 DNA: TGTGCCAGCAGCCCACGGACCCCAACCTACGAGCAGTACTTC. This encodes CASSPRTPTYEQYF.

The gene calls are TRBV13 and TRBJ2-6; D remains unclear. Trimming cost V 5 bases and J 0 bases, with 8 bases left between them. Germline V CDR1 and CDR2: PRHDT, FYEKMQ (reference sequence). The CDR3 length is 15 residues. The CDR3 protein is CASSPGPSGANVLTF. CDR3 DNA: TGTGCCAGCAGCCCGGGCCCCTCTGGGGCCAACGTCCTGACTTTC.

V and J are TRBV27 and TRBJ2-7; 8 bases agree with TRBD1. This CDR3 region has 15 residues. The V gene end was trimmed by 2 bases and the J gene end by 5 bases; junction bases not matched to a gene: 8. Germline values: CDR1 MNHEY, CDR2 SMNVEV (reference sequence). CDR3 DNA: TGTGCCAGCAGTTTAGCCGGACAGGGTGGAGACGAGCAGTACTTC. This gives the protein CASSLAGQGGDEQYF.

This chain links TRBV4-2 with TRBJ1-5; 10 nucleotides agree with TRBD1. The germline V gene encodes CDR1 LGHNA and CDR2 YNFKEQ. Trimming removed 3 bases from V and 7 bases from J; junction bases left unmatched: 9. The CDR3 is 16 amino acids. CDR3 sequence: CASSQGDRGGFQPQHF. The CDR3 region has the DNA TGTGCCAGCAGCCAGGGGGACAGGGGAGGATTCCAGCCCCAGCATTTT.

This chain joins TRBV7-2 and TRBJ2-7; no clear D. Germline CDR1 SGHTA, CDR2 FQGNSA. This CDR3 has 15 amino acids. The V end was cut by 3 bases, the J end by 2 bases, with 14 bases between. The CDR3 DNA follows: TGTGCCAGCAGCTTTCCGTGGGCCGGCGCCTACGAGCAGTACTTC. Residues: CASSFPWAGAYEQYF.

The chain links TRBV28 to TRBJ2-7; 8 bases are a match to TRBD2. CDR1 and CDR2 (germline): MDHEN, SYDVKM. This CDR3 comprises 14 residues. Unmatched junction bases numbered 6, after V lost 8 bases and J lost 0 bases. CDR3 amino acids: CASQNSGSSYEQYF. CDR3 DNA sequence: TGTGCCAGCCAAAACAGCGGGAGCTCCTACGAGCAGTACTTC.

J is TRBJ2-2 and V is TRBV18, with TRBD1 as a possible D gene (5 bases). The CDR3 is 18 amino acids. Per the germline V gene, CDR1 is KGHSH and CDR2 is LQKENI. Trimming cost V 2 bases and J 1 base, with 17 bases left between them. DNA of the CDR3: TGTGCCAGCTCACCAATGACCCCTGGGGCAGTGAACACCGGGGAGCTGTTTTTT. Its translation: CASSPMTPGAVNTGELFF.

The chain is built from TRBV7-8 and TRBJ2-4, with TRBD2 matching over 11 bases. This CDR3 comprises 16 residues. Trimming cost V 5 bases and J 0 bases; bases outside gene matches: 3. The V gene's germline CDR1 is SGHVS and CDR2 FQNEAQ. The CDR3 DNA is TGTGCCAGCAGCAGACTAGCGGGACTAGCCAAAAACATTCAGTACTTC. Its protein product is CASSRLAGLAKNIQYF.

V and J are TRBV9 and TRBJ2-2; D might be TRBD1 or TRBD2, each matching 5 bases. CDR1 and CDR2 (germline): SGDLS, YYNGEE. The ends were cut back, 4 bases at V and 2 bases at J, with 15 bases in the middle. The CDR3 is made up of 16 amino acids. The CDR3 reads CASSSLGRLNTGELFF. In DNA, the CDR3 is TGTGCCAGCAGCTCTCTGGGACGGCTAAACACCGGGGAGCTGTTTTTT.

The chain links TRBV19 to TRBJ2-3, with TRBD1 matching over 8 bases. The CDR3 spans 13 residues. In germline, CDR1 is LNHDA, CDR2 SQIVND (reference sequence). V lost 5 bases and J lost 4; bases outside the gene matches: 2. CDR3 sequence: CASSPDRADTQYF. The CDR3 DNA sequence: TGTGCCAGTAGTCCGGACAGGGCAGATACGCAGTATTTT.

The chain joins TRBV4-2 to TRBJ2-3; maybe TRBD1 (6 bases). Trimming took 4 bases from V and 0 from J, leaving 14 bases between them. CDR3 length: 16 amino acids. Germline CDR1 LGHNA, CDR2 YNFKEQ. CDR3 loop: CASSPLTGASTDTQYF. Written as DNA, the CDR3 is TGTGCCAGCAGCCCCCTGACAGGTGCTAGCACAGATACGCAGTATTTT.

The chain links TRBV6-1 to TRBJ1-2, with a possible D match to TRBD1 (5 bases). The CDR3 has 16 residues. The V end was cut by 0 bases, the J end by 2 bases, with 13 bases between. In germline, CDR1 is MNHNS, CDR2 SASEGT. CDR3 region: CASSEASRGENYGYTF. CDR3 nucleotide sequence: TGTGCCAGCAGTGAAGCGTCGAGGGGTGAGAACTATGGCTACACCTTC.